These 27 T cell receptor beta chains were sequenced from one sample in a study of blood T cell repertoires in COVID-19. Produced via immunoSEQ multiplex PCR; TCRdb's table is partial and in-frame only. This table holds approximately 250,000 clones, roughly 83% found once. The sample consisted of peripheral blood. These receptors were taken from a woman older than 75 with COVID-19, enrolled during active disease.

The J gene is TRBJ2-1, the V gene TRBV30; 7 nucleotides match TRBD2. Trimming at V came to 4 bases and at J to 0 bases, leaving 3 bases not matched to a gene. Germline assignment: CDR1 GTSNPN and CDR2 SVGIG (reference sequence). CDR3 size: 14 residues. This CDR3 is CAWNGGSSYNEQFF. The CDR3 nucleotides read TGTGCCTGGAACGGGGGGAGCTCCTACAATGAGCAGTTCTTC.

DNA of the CDR3: TGTGCCAGCAGTTACGTAGTCGGGGGTATGAACACTGAAGCTTTCTTT. This sequence encodes CASSYVVGGMNTEAFF. The J gene is TRBJ1-1, the V gene TRBV6-2 or TRBV6-3; possible D gene TRBD1, 5 bases. The CDR3 covers 16 residues. Germline CDR1 and CDR2: MNHEY and SVGEGT. The V end lost 2 bases, the J end lost 0 bases, and 13 bases lay between the germline ends.

The chain carries TRBV28 and TRBJ1-2; TRBD1 matches at 7 bases. Germline-derived CDR1 and CDR2 are MDHEN and SYDVKM. The trim removed 5 bases at V and 4 bases at J, leaving 10 bases unmatched. The length of the CDR3 is 15 residues. The CDR3 region has the DNA TGTGCCAGCAGTAAGACAGGGAATACGGTCTATGGCTACACCTTC. Amino acid sequence: CASSKTGNTVYGYTF.

The chain recombines TRBV4-1 with TRBJ1-5; maybe TRBD1 (6 bases). With 4 bases removed from V and 9 bases from J, the gap between germline ends came to 16 bases. CDR3 length equals 14 residues. Germline V gives CDR1 MGHRA, CDR2 YSYEKL. The DNA for the CDR3 is TGCGCCAGCAGCCCACAGACAGGCCAGATGCCCCAGCATTTT. Translated, it gives CASSPQTGQMPQHF.

CDR3 amino acids: CASSSGTGQNTGELFF. DNA for the CDR3: TGTGCCAGCAGCTCGGGGACAGGGCAGAACACCGGGGAGCTGTTTTTT. The J gene is TRBJ2-2, the V gene TRBV7-8; 9 bases agree with TRBD1. V was clipped by 4 bases and J by 1 base; unmatched bases: 4. CDR3 size: 16 residues. Germline lookup yields CDR1 SGHVS and CDR2 FQNEAQ.

The chain joins TRBV2 to TRBJ1-2, with 10 bases lining up with TRBD1. Per germline, CDR1 SNHLY and CDR2 FYNNEI. CDR3 length equals 14 residues. The J segment lost 8 bases and the V segment lost 6 bases, leaving 9 bases of the junction unmatched. CDR3 sequence (DNA): TGTGCCAGCAGGAGTAGACAGGGGGCCGGAGGCTACACCTTC. This codes for CASRSRQGAGGYTF.

The chain has TRBV27 and TRBJ1-2; D is undetermined. The CDR3 has 15 residues. The germline V gene has CDR1 MNHEY and CDR2 SMNVEV (reference sequence). V lost 5 bases and J 10 bases, leaving 23 bases between the germline ends. In DNA form, the CDR3 reads TGTGCCAGCAGTCGTGGCCCTGGAACAGCACGACCCTACACCTTC. It yields the protein CASSRGPGTARPYTF.

The rearrangement uses TRBV11-1 and TRBJ1-1; 8 bases match TRBD1. This CDR3 spans 16 amino acids. CDR1 and CDR2 (germline): SGHAT, FQDESV (reference sequence). After removal of 5 bases from V and 0 bases from J, the junction contained 8 bases not matched to a gene. The CDR3 spells CASSIRQGTMNTEAFF. The CDR3 nucleotides are TGTGCCAGCAGCATAAGACAGGGGACGATGAACACTGAAGCTTTCTTT.

The V and J genes are TRBV7-2 and TRBJ2-1; tentative D call: TRBD1 (6 bases). Germline CDR1 and CDR2: SGHTA and FQGNSA. The length of the CDR3 is 15 residues. V was trimmed by 6 bases and J by 8 bases, leaving 20 bases between them. The chain's CDR3 is CASSFTGSFNDEQFF. CDR3 nucleotide sequence: TGTGCCAGCAGTTTTACAGGGTCTTTCAACGATGAGCAGTTCTTC.

This clone came up once. This sequence joins TRBV2 and TRBJ1-1; D is possibly TRBD1 (5 bases). Germline CDR1 and CDR2: SNHLY and FYNNEI. The CDR3 sequence is 15 residues long. V lost 2 bases and J lost 7, with 17 bases in between. Here the CDR3 DNA reads TGTGCCAGCAGTGAATGGTTGTCGGCGGGGGGTGAAGCTTTCTTT. Translated: CASSEWLSAGGEAFF.

This chain connects TRBV7-3 to TRBJ2-3; 12 nucleotides align to TRBD2. Looked up from germline, CDR1 is SGHTA and CDR2 is FQGTGA. The V and J ends lost 4 bases and 0 bases, in that order; junction bases with no gene match: 11. This CDR3 is 19 amino acids long. CDR3 residues: CASSSPMTSGGPSTDTQYF. The CDR3 DNA sequence: TGTGCCAGCAGCTCGCCGATGACTAGCGGGGGACCTAGCACAGATACGCAGTATTTT.

The chain is built from TRBV4-3 and TRBJ2-2; the D is unclear. The CDR3 extends over 15 amino acids. Germline assignment: CDR1 LGHNA and CDR2 YSLEER. Trimming took 6 bases from V and 6 from J, leaving 17 bases between them. CDR3 DNA: TGCGCCAGCAGGCAAACCGGGTGGAATTCCGGGGAGCTGTTTTTT. Amino acids: CASRQTGWNSGELFF.

The V gene is TRBV11-2, the J gene TRBJ2-5; no clear D. CDR1 and CDR2 from the germline V gene are SGHAT and FQNNGV. This CDR3 contains 13 residues. V was cut by 3 bases and J by 1 base, with 6 bases left in between. DNA of the CDR3: TGTGCCAGCAGCTTCAGTACCCAAGAGACCCAGTACTTC. Translation gives CASSFSTQETQYF.

The rearrangement joins TRBV3-1 (or the pseudogene TRBV3-2) to TRBJ2-2; D is possibly TRBD2 (7 bases). V was shortened by 7 bases and J by 2 bases, with 14 bases between the two germline ends. The germline CDR1 and CDR2 sequences are LGHDT and YNNKEL (reference sequence). The CDR3 runs 15 residues. The chain's CDR3 is CASNPSGGNTGELFF. The CDR3 DNA is TGTGCCAGCAACCCGTCGGGGGGCAACACCGGGGAGCTGTTTTTT.

The CDR3 here is CASSSASGGAGEQFF. In nucleotides, the CDR3 is TGTGCCAGCAGCTCCGCTAGCGGGGGGGCAGGAGAGCAGTTCTTC. The rearrangement links TRBV5-4 to TRBJ2-1; TRBD2 matches at 12 bases. The junction had 8 bases not matched to a gene; V was cut back by 3 bases and J by 10 bases. This CDR3 is built from 15 residues. Germline V CDR1 and CDR2: SGHNT, YYREEE (reference sequence).

The gene calls are TRBV7-9 and TRBJ1-1; D is perhaps TRBD1 (6 bases). The CDR3 consists of 13 residues. Germline lookup yields CDR1 SEHNR and CDR2 FQNEAQ (reference sequence). Between the trimmed V and J ends, which lost 2 bases and 6 bases, there was a span of 10 bases. The chain's CDR3 is CASSLTPGAEAFF. The CDR3 DNA reads TGTGCCAGCAGCTTAACTCCAGGGGCTGAAGCTTTCTTT.

V and J are TRBV19 and TRBJ1-2; D ambiguous. Germline CDR1 LNHDA, CDR2 SQIVND (reference sequence). The CDR3 consists of 12 residues. Trimming took off 9 bases at V and 1 base at J, with 9 bases between the two ends. In nucleotides, the CDR3 is TGTGCCAGCCAGGCCGTTAACTATGGCTACACCTTC. This codes for CASQAVNYGYTF.

This clone has only one observation. The chain joins TRBV3-1 (or the pseudogene TRBV3-2) to TRBJ2-3; 8 positions agree with TRBD2. Germline loops: CDR1 LGHDT, CDR2 YNNKEL (reference sequence). This CDR3 region has 18 residues. V trimming: 1 base; J trimming: 0 bases; junction bases outside the gene matches: 9. DNA of the CDR3: TGTGCCAGCAGCCAAGGACTCAGGAGCGGGGGTAGCACAGATACGCAGTATTTT. Residues: CASSQGLRSGGSTDTQYF.

This clone was observed once. The chain couples TRBV18 to TRBJ2-1; weak D call: TRBD2 (5 bases). There are 14 residues in the CDR3. V was trimmed by 5 bases and J by 9 bases, leaving 17 bases between them. From germline, CDR1 is KGHSH and CDR2 LQKENI. The CDR3 nucleotides read TGTGCCAGCTCATTTCCGATGAGGGCTGGTGAGCAGTTCTTC. It translates to CASSFPMRAGEQFF.

V is TRBV5-1 and J is TRBJ2-1; D possibly corresponds to TRBD2 (5 bases). The V end lost 2 bases, the J end lost 7 bases, and 13 bases lay between the germline ends. This CDR3 is 14 amino acids long. CDR1 SGHRS and CDR2 YFSETQ come from the germline V gene. CDR3 region: CASSFGGSVNEQFF. CDR3 sequence (DNA): TGCGCCAGCAGCTTCGGTGGGAGTGTAAATGAGCAGTTCTTC.

This chain joins TRBV9 and TRBJ1-2, with unresolved D. There are 14 residues in the CDR3. CDR1 is SGDLS and CDR2 is YYNGEE in the germline V gene. V lost 4 bases and J 8 bases, leaving 18 bases between the germline ends. The CDR3 DNA is TGTGCCAGCAGCCCTCCCTTGGCGGGAGGAGGCTACACCTTC. Translated: CASSPPLAGGGYTF.

The genes are TRBV5-1 and TRBJ2-1, with 10 bases lining up with TRBD2. CDR1 is SGHRS, CDR2 YFSETQ, per germline. V was pared by 4 bases and J by 4 bases, with 14 bases of the junction left unmatched. The length of the CDR3 is 18 residues. For the CDR3, the DNA is TGCGCCAGCAGCGTCGATGGGCTAGCGGGGGAGGGGTACAATGAGCAGTTCTTC. As protein: CASSVDGLAGEGYNEQFF.

The sample holds a few counts of this clone. The chain carries TRBV6-1 and TRBJ2-3; TRBD2 matches 8 bases. CDR1 MNHNS and CDR2 SASEGT come from the germline V gene. Trimming took 1 base from V and 1 from J; bases not matched to a gene: 1. The CDR3 is 15 residues long. The CDR3 protein is CASSEGLARTDTQYF. The CDR3 DNA reads as TGTGCCAGCAGTGAAGGACTAGCGCGCACAGATACGCAGTATTTT.

V usage is TRBV4-2 and J usage is TRBJ1-2; D call uncertain. Germline CDR1 reads LGHNA; CDR2 reads YNFKEQ. There are 14 residues in the CDR3. V lost 0 bases and J 8 bases, leaving 13 bases between the germline ends. CDR3 loop: CASSQEKWAWGYTF. In DNA, the CDR3 is TGTGCCAGCAGCCAAGAGAAGTGGGCTTGGGGCTACACCTTC.

The rearrangement links TRBV6-2 or TRBV6-3 to TRBJ2-1; 12 nucleotides match TRBD2. V trimming: 5 bases; J trimming: 6 bases; junction bases outside the gene matches: 5. The CDR3 contains 15 residues. From germline, CDR1 is MNHEY and CDR2 SVGEGT. This CDR3 reads CASSLAGGPSNEQFF. The CDR3 DNA reads TGTGCCAGCAGTCTAGCGGGGGGGCCGAGCAATGAGCAGTTCTTC.

V usage is TRBV4-3 and J usage is TRBJ1-2, with 8 bases that match TRBD1. V was clipped by 1 base and J by 5 bases; unmatched bases: 6. This CDR3 comprises 15 residues. CDR1 and CDR2 from the germline V gene are LGHNA and YSLEER. The CDR3 here is CASSQALTGGYGYTF. CDR3 bases: TGCGCCAGCAGCCAAGCTCTTACAGGGGGATATGGCTACACCTTC.

The CDR3 protein is CASTRQDYGYTF. The CDR3 DNA sequence: TGTGCCAGCACCAGACAGGACTATGGCTACACCTTC. The chain recombines TRBV6-5 with TRBJ1-2; the D gene is possibly TRBD1 (6 bases). The CDR3 runs to 12 residues. Germline assignment: CDR1 MNHEY and CDR2 SVGAGI. The ends were cut back, 7 bases at V and 3 bases at J, with 9 bases in the middle.